These 25 T cell receptor beta chains came from one sample sequenced in a study of blood T cell repertoires in COVID-19 (dated by TCRdb to 2020 to 2022). The library was produced with the immunoSEQ multiplex PCR assay. This is the immuneACCESS table as TCRdb keeps it, with only in-frame sequences that have V and J called. A part of the clones is gone; compared with another copy, unresolved V genes explain less than half, and the rest is unexplained. In all, the sample holds under 95,000 clones, and about three quarters of those were seen once. Of the sample, around 6% falls within the top ten clones. Sequenced input: peripheral blood. All receptors come from a man aged 45-60 years with active or convalescent COVID-19.

V usage is TRBV6-5 and J usage is TRBJ2-1; 11 bases match TRBD2. Germline CDR1 is MNHEY and CDR2 is SVGAGI. The CDR3 has 15 residues. Trimming cost V 5 bases and J 4 bases; bases outside gene matches: 4. CDR3 coding DNA: TGTGCCAGCAGTCCTAGCGGGGGGAGATACAATGAGCAGTTCTTC. Protein sequence: CASSPSGGRYNEQFF.

The chain uses TRBV29-1 and TRBJ2-7; 10 positions agree with TRBD2. Germline CDR1 SQVTM, CDR2 ANQGSEA. V gave up 1 base and J gave up 2 bases; unmatched junction bases: 5. This CDR3 spans 15 amino acids. The CDR3 sequence is CSVEGKAGGTYEQYF. In DNA, the CDR3 is TGCAGCGTTGAAGGGAAAGCGGGGGGGACCTACGAGCAGTACTTC.

J is TRBJ2-5 and V is TRBV19, with 9 positions matching TRBD2. V lost 1 base, J lost 4 bases, and 7 bases stayed unmatched. The CDR3 length is 16 residues. Germline values: CDR1 LNHDA, CDR2 SQIVND (reference sequence). Written as DNA, the CDR3 is TGTGCCAGTAGTATAGGGCCCGGCGGGGGGGGAGAGACCCAGTACTTC. The encoded protein is CASSIGPGGGGETQYF.

The chain combines TRBV7-9 with TRBJ2-2; D remains ambiguous. CDR1 and CDR2 from the germline V gene are SEHNR and FQNEAQ (reference sequence). CDR3 length: 12 amino acids. V shed 5 bases and J shed 5 bases, with 6 bases lying between them. The chain's CDR3 is CASSPLTGELFF. The CDR3 DNA is TGTGCCAGCAGCCCCCTGACCGGGGAGCTGTTTTTT.

The chain is built from TRBV3-1 (or the pseudogene TRBV3-2) and TRBJ2-5; D might be TRBD2 (7 bases). The germline V gene has CDR1 LGHDT and CDR2 YNNKEL (reference sequence). The CDR3 sequence is 16 residues long. V was trimmed by 6 bases and J by 4 bases, leaving 21 bases between them. CDR3 loop: CASSRIEGGRGETQYF. CDR3 coding DNA: TGTGCCAGCAGTCGGATCGAGGGGGGGAGGGGAGAGACCCAGTACTTC.

J is TRBJ2-7 and V is TRBV7-9; D is unclear. This CDR3 is built from 15 residues. With 0 bases removed from V and 0 bases from J, the gap between germline ends came to 9 bases. Germline CDR1 SEHNR, CDR2 FQNEAQ (reference sequence). The CDR3 DNA is TGTGCCAGCAGCTTAGCAGCAGGTTTCTCCTACGAGCAGTACTTC. This sequence encodes CASSLAAGFSYEQYF.

This chain uses TRBV19 with TRBJ2-2, with TRBD1 matching over 9 bases. V was pared by 4 bases and J by 5 bases, with 5 bases of the junction left unmatched. Germline V gene data show CDR1 as LNHDA and CDR2 as SQIVND (reference sequence). The CDR3 sequence is 15 residues long. CDR3 region: CASSTTDRGTGELFF. As DNA, the CDR3 is TGTGCCAGTAGTACAACGGACAGGGGAACCGGGGAGCTGTTTTTT.

The chain joins TRBV29-1 to TRBJ2-7; D possibly corresponds to TRBD2 (6 bases). The CDR3 length is 13 residues. CDR1 is SQVTM and CDR2 is ANQGSEA in the germline V gene. Trimming removed 6 bases from V and 5 bases from J, with 17 bases in between. The CDR3 DNA reads TGCAGCGTCGCCCCGCGGAGGGAGGACGAGCAGTACTTC. This codes for CSVAPRREDEQYF.

V is TRBV6-2 or TRBV6-3 and J is TRBJ2-5; D is uncertain. There are 12 residues in the CDR3. Trimming pared 5 bases from V and 5 bases from J, leaving 9 bases between. Looked up from germline, CDR1 is MNHEY and CDR2 is SVGEGT. CDR3 in amino acids: CASSPYRETQYF. The CDR3 DNA reads TGTGCCAGCAGTCCCTATCGGGAGACCCAGTACTTC.

This chain uses TRBV9 with TRBJ1-1; the match to TRBD1 covers 7 bases. The CDR3 extends over 18 amino acids. V dropped 0 bases and J dropped 3; count of bases not matched to a gene: 14. Germline V gives CDR1 SGDLS, CDR2 YYNGEE. As DNA, the CDR3 is TGTGCCAGCAGCGTAGAGAGGTCTTGGACAGGAGGGCACACTGAAGCTTTCTTT. It encodes CASSVERSWTGGHTEAFF.

This clone appeared once. This sequence joins TRBV19 and TRBJ2-1, with 9 bases fitting TRBD1. The length of the CDR3 is 13 residues. CDR1 and CDR2 from the germline V gene are LNHDA and SQIVND (reference sequence). V gave up 9 bases and J gave up 9 bases; unmatched junction bases: 9. CDR3: CASWTGAGGEQFF. The CDR3 DNA reads as TGTGCCAGCTGGACAGGGGCGGGTGGTGAGCAGTTCTTC.

The chain has TRBV5-1 and TRBJ2-3; D remains ambiguous. Deletions cut 6 bases from V and 4 bases from J, with 9 bases between. CDR3 length: 12 amino acids. Germline V gene lookup returns CDR1 SGHRS and CDR2 YFSETQ. The CDR3 DNA reads as TGCGCCAGCAAGTTCGAGGCAGATACGCAGTATTTT. Its translation: CASKFEADTQYF. Using reference TRBV5-1 and TRBJ2-3 for the parts outside the CDR3, the full variable domain is KAGVTQTPRYLIKTRGQQVTLSCSPISGHRSVSWYQQTPGQGLQFLFEYFSETQRNKGNFPGRFSGRQFSNSRSEMNVSTLELGDSALYLCASKFEADTQYFGPGTRLTVL.

This chain uses TRBV3-1 (or the pseudogene TRBV3-2) with TRBJ2-1; perhaps TRBD2 as D (7 bases). The CDR3 extends over 16 amino acids. V lost 4 bases and J 7 bases, leaving 20 bases between the germline ends. Germline CDR1 and CDR2: LGHDT and YNNKEL (reference sequence). CDR3 amino acids: CASSRQGGGPWNEQFF. The CDR3 region has the DNA TGTGCCAGCAGCCGCCAAGGGGGGGGGCCTTGGAATGAGCAGTTCTTC.

The J gene is TRBJ1-2, the V gene TRBV7-6, with no clear D. The CDR3 length is 12 residues. The V gene lost 5 bases and the J gene lost 4 bases, with 8 bases spanning the gap. Germline V gene sequence: CDR1 SGHVS, CDR2 FNYEAQ. Here the CDR3 reads CASSPLSYGYTF. CDR3 nucleotides: TGTGCCAGCAGCCCGTTGTCCTATGGCTACACCTTC.

The CDR3, as DNA: TGTGCCAGCAGCAGGACCGGGGGGGCACTGGGTAATGAGCAGTTCTTC. Amino acid sequence: CASSRTGGALGNEQFF. The genes are TRBV7-2 and TRBJ2-1, with TRBD2 identical over 8 bases. Germline V gene lookup returns CDR1 SGHTA and CDR2 FQGNSA. J was trimmed by 7 bases and V by 5 bases; bases with no gene match: 13. This CDR3 comprises 16 residues.

This sequence joins TRBV5-8 and TRBJ2-3, with 8 bases fitting TRBD1. With V trimmed by 9 bases and J by 6 bases, 12 bases remained unmatched. Germline lookup yields CDR1 SGHTS and CDR2 YDEGEE. CDR3 length: 14 amino acids. For the CDR3, the DNA is TGTGCCACACCAAACGACAGGGGCTGGGATACGCAGTATTTT. Protein: CATPNDRGWDTQYF.

The chain has TRBV3-1 (or the pseudogene TRBV3-2) and TRBJ2-3; D unresolved. Germline CDR1 and CDR2: LGHDT and YNNKEL (reference sequence). The CDR3 extends over 14 amino acids. Deletions cut 1 base from V and 2 bases from J, with 7 bases between. In DNA form, the CDR3 reads TGTGCCAGCAGCCAAGTCCGACACACAGATACGCAGTATTTT. Residues: CASSQVRHTDTQYF.

The gene calls are TRBV19 and TRBJ2-4, with a weak D call TRBD1 (5 bases). Looked up from germline, CDR1 is LNHDA and CDR2 is SQIVND (reference sequence). V lost 4 bases to trimming and J lost 1 base, with 11 bases between them. This CDR3 contains 15 residues. CDR3 nucleotides: TGTGCCAGTAGTACAGGGTCCTTTGCCAAAAACATTCAGTACTTC. This gives the protein CASSTGSFAKNIQYF.

The rearrangement links TRBV19 to TRBJ2-7, with D maybe TRBD2 (6 bases). CDR1 LNHDA and CDR2 SQIVND come from the germline V gene (reference sequence). The CDR3 has 14 amino acids. The ends were cut back, 4 bases at V and 5 bases at J, with 15 bases in the middle. CDR3 in DNA: TGTGCCAGTAGTAGGCGGGGAGGCGGTCACGAGCAGTACTTC. Residues: CASSRRGGGHEQYF.

This clone was observed a few times. This sequence joins TRBV5-4 and TRBJ2-7, with 8 bases matching TRBD1. The CDR3 is made up of 13 amino acids. Unmatched junction bases numbered 3, after V lost 6 bases and J lost 1 base. CDR1 is SGHNT, CDR2 YYREEE, per germline (reference sequence). The DNA of the CDR3 is TGTGCCAGCATGGACAGGGAGTCCTACGAGCAGTACTTC. It is translated as CASMDRESYEQYF.

The chain links TRBV3-1 (or the pseudogene TRBV3-2) to TRBJ2-5; TRBD2 agrees at 7 bases. The CDR3 extends over 15 amino acids. Germline lookup yields CDR1 LGHDT and CDR2 YNNKEL (reference sequence). J was trimmed by 13 bases and V by 0 bases; bases with no gene match: 14. The chain's CDR3 is CASSQDWRGSLGLYF. The CDR3 nucleotides read TGTGCCAGCAGCCAAGATTGGCGGGGGTCCCTGGGGCTGTACTTC.

The chain joins TRBV19 to TRBJ1-3, with D possibly TRBD1 on 6 matching bases. V shed 6 bases and J shed 0 bases, with 15 bases lying between them. The CDR3 contains 16 residues. Germline values: CDR1 LNHDA, CDR2 SQIVND (reference sequence). The CDR3 here is CASSPAGTTSGNTIYF. The DNA of the CDR3 is TGTGCCAGTAGCCCGGCCGGGACAACCTCTGGAAACACCATATATTTT. The full variable domain, completed using reference TRBV19 and TRBJ1-3, is DGGITQSPKYLFRKEGQNVTLSCEQNLNHDAMYWYRQDPGQGLRLIYYSQIVNDFQKGDIAEGYSVSREKKESFPLTVTSAQKNPTAFYLCASSPAGTTSGNTIYFGEGSWLTVV.

The rearrangement uses TRBV18 and TRBJ2-7; 9 nucleotides match TRBD1. The CDR3 has 15 amino acids. Per germline, CDR1 KGHSH and CDR2 LQKENI. J lost 2 bases, V lost 5 bases, and 7 bases had no gene match. The CDR3 region is CASSSSRQGAYEQYF. The CDR3 DNA follows: TGTGCCAGCTCATCTTCACGACAGGGGGCCTACGAGCAGTACTTC.

V gene TRBV7-8 combines with J gene TRBJ2-1, with a tentative D call TRBD1 (5 bases). Trimming took 5 bases from V and 3 from J, leaving 23 bases between them. Germline values: CDR1 SGHVS, CDR2 FQNEAQ. The CDR3 extends over 18 amino acids. CDR3 bases: TGTGCCAGCAGCGTACCTACCTACAGGAATGCCGACTACAATGAGCAGTTCTTC. Protein sequence: CASSVPTYRNADYNEQFF.

This chain connects TRBV9 to TRBJ2-3, with D maybe TRBD2 (6 bases). Germline CDR1 SGDLS, CDR2 YYNGEE. The CDR3 totals 13 residues. V lost 2 bases and J 3 bases, leaving 7 bases between the germline ends. CDR3 loop: CASSVGGTDTQYF. The CDR3 region has the DNA TGTGCCAGCAGCGTCGGGGGAACAGATACGCAGTATTTT.